These 26 T cell receptor beta chains were sequenced from one sample in a study of cytomegalovirus exposure and HLA in healthy donors. The study ran its PCR with 60 Vbeta and 13 Jbeta primers. Sequencing was performed with immunoSEQ multiplex PCR; in TCRdb, only in-frame clones are kept and a portion is missing. The sample has some 89,000 clones, 85% seen once. Sequenced sample: PBMCs. The origin of the receptors is a man aged 40-49 years in good health and CMV-seropositive.

The chain is built from TRBV27 and TRBJ2-1, with 9 positions matching TRBD1. Losses at the gene ends were 0 bases for V and 4 bases for J; bases not matched to a gene: 4. From germline, CDR1 is MNHEY and CDR2 SMNVEV (reference sequence). CDR3 length equals 16 residues. CDR3 sequence reads: CASSLSVTGGYNEQFF. As DNA, the CDR3 is TGTGCCAGCAGTTTATCGGTGACAGGGGGTTACAATGAGCAGTTCTTC.

The chain recombines TRBV7-2 with TRBJ2-1; TRBD2 matches 8 bases. The trim removed 8 bases at V and 9 bases at J, leaving 12 bases unmatched. The germline gives CDR1 SGHTA, CDR2 FQGNSA. This CDR3 region has 14 residues. The CDR3 reads CASGPGLAGFEQFF. In nucleotides, the CDR3 is TGTGCCAGCGGACCGGGGCTAGCGGGTTTTGAGCAGTTCTTC.

The V call is TRBV6-1, the J call TRBJ2-1; 8 bases match TRBD2. Germline values: CDR1 MNHNS, CDR2 SASEGT. After removal of 4 bases from V and 0 bases from J, the junction contained 8 bases not matched to a gene. CDR3 length equals 17 residues. In DNA form, the CDR3 reads TGTGCCAGCAGTGCGAGACTAGCGTCTTTCTCCTACAATGAGCAGTTCTTC. It translates to CASSARLASFSYNEQFF.

Concerning this clone itself: This specimen includes other DNA sequences encoding the same CDR3. The chain recombines TRBV7-9 with TRBJ2-7; possibly TRBD2 for D (5 bases). Trimming shortened V by 2 bases and J by 0 bases, and 5 bases separated the two germline ends. Germline V gives CDR1 SEHNR, CDR2 FQNEAQ (reference sequence). This CDR3 comprises 13 residues. CDR3 loop: CASSLSGSYEQYF. CDR3 coding DNA: TGTGCCAGCAGCTTAAGCGGCTCCTACGAGCAGTACTTC. The complete variable domain, with remaining parts taken from reference TRBV7-9 and TRBJ2-7, reads DTGVSQNPRHKITKRGQNVTFRCDPISEHNRLYWYRQTLGQGPEFLTYFQNEAQLEKSRLLSDRFSAERPKGSFSTLEIQRTEQGDSAMYLCASSLSGSYEQYFGPGTRLTVT.

This chain links TRBV18 with TRBJ2-6; maybe TRBD1 (5 bases). Germline CDR1 and CDR2: KGHSH and LQKENI. The CDR3 runs to 15 residues. The V end lost 6 bases, the J end lost 2 bases, and 11 bases lay between the germline ends. CDR3 nucleotide sequence: TGTGCCAGCTCCGCGGCAGGGCCTGGGGCCAACGTCCTGACTTTC. It encodes CASSAAGPGANVLTF.

The chain links TRBV4-2 to TRBJ1-3; D gene ambiguous. V shed 2 bases and J shed 0 bases, with 8 bases lying between them. The CDR3 runs 15 residues. Germline lookup yields CDR1 LGHNA and CDR2 YNFKEQ. The CDR3 reads CASSQTISSGNTIYF. Here the CDR3 DNA reads TGTGCCAGCAGCCAAACCATTAGCTCTGGAAACACCATATATTTT.

The rearrangement joins TRBV6-1 to TRBJ2-5; TRBD2 might be the D (5 bases). Germline V lookup: CDR1 MNHNS, CDR2 SASEGT. The CDR3 spans 13 residues. Trimming left V 0 bases short and J 9 bases short, with 11 bases between. The CDR3 sequence is CASSEAGLPSQYF. DNA for the CDR3: TGTGCCAGCAGTGAAGCCGGACTCCCTTCCCAGTACTTC.

The rearrangement joins TRBV7-2 to TRBJ1-4; 9 positions match TRBD1. Germline CDR1 reads SGHTA; CDR2 reads FQGNSA. CDR3 size: 15 residues. V shed 4 bases, J shed 7 bases, and the junction held 7 bases outside the gene matches. The CDR3 sequence is CASSYRQGGGEKLFF. Written as DNA, the CDR3 is TGTGCCAGCAGCTATCGACAGGGGGGAGGTGAAAAACTGTTTTTT.

This rearrangement joins TRBV6-5 to TRBJ1-5; a possible D gene is TRBD1 (5 bases). CDR1 is MNHEY and CDR2 is SVGAGI in the germline V gene. The V end lost 9 bases, the J end lost 3 bases, and 18 bases lay between the germline ends. CDR3 length: 15 residues. The CDR3 sequence is CARKKGQLNNQPQHF. The DNA of the CDR3 is TGTGCCAGAAAGAAAGGACAACTAAACAATCAGCCCCAGCATTTT.

This clone showed up just once. CDR3 DNA sequence: TGTGCCAGCAGTCGGGACTTCGTTTCCTACGAGCAGTACTTC. This translates into CASSRDFVSYEQYF. The V and J genes are TRBV28 and TRBJ2-7; D possibly corresponds to TRBD2 (6 bases). V lost 5 bases to trimming and J lost 1 base, with 12 bases between them. Germline values: CDR1 MDHEN, CDR2 SYDVKM. CDR3 size: 14 residues.

The rearrangement joins TRBV28 to TRBJ2-1; D might be TRBD2 (6 bases). Trimming cost V 2 bases and J 4 bases, with 9 bases left between them. The V gene's germline CDR1 is MDHEN and CDR2 SYDVKM. This CDR3 has 14 residues. CDR3 residues: CASSLGGLYNEQFF. The CDR3 DNA is TGTGCCAGCAGTTTAGGGGGGTTATACAATGAGCAGTTCTTC. The entire variable domain, with the rest obtained from reference TRBV28 and TRBJ2-1, is as follows: DVKVTQSSRYLVKRTGEKVFLECVQDMDHENMFWYRQDPGLGLRLIYFSYDVKMKEKGDIPEGYSVSREKKERFSLILESASTNQTSMYLCASSLGGLYNEQFFGPGTRLTVL.

Note on this clone: At one end, the junction sequence differs from germline, possibly due to a read error. The genes are TRBV6-1 and TRBJ1-3; no firm D call. Germline V gene sequence: CDR1 MNHNS, CDR2 SASEGT. The CDR3 is 14 residues long. The CDR3 loop is CASSDEGMGNAIYF. CDR3 nucleotide sequence: TGTGCCAGCAGTGATGAGGGAATGGGAAACGCCATATATTTT.

J is TRBJ1-4 and V is TRBV7-9; TRBD1 matches at 7 bases. Germline assignment: CDR1 SEHNR and CDR2 FQNEAQ (reference sequence). V lost 5 bases and J lost 8; bases outside the gene matches: 11. The length of the CDR3 is 15 residues. The CDR3 loop reads CASSAQTGNGEKLFF. CDR3 nucleotide sequence: TGTGCCAGCAGCGCACAGACAGGGAATGGCGAAAAACTGTTTTTT.

The table lists this clone with a few counts. This rearrangement joins TRBV6-1 to TRBJ2-6, with D possibly being TRBD1 (6 bases). CDR1 is MNHNS and CDR2 is SASEGT in the germline V gene. This CDR3 comprises 15 residues. V dropped 7 bases and J dropped 2 bases, with 12 bases sitting between them. CDR3 DNA: TGTGCCAGCAAGGTCAACAGGGCTGGGGCCAACGTCCTGACTTTC. This gives the protein CASKVNRAGANVLTF.

This chain links TRBV30 with TRBJ2-7; TRBD2 matches at 12 bases. Germline V CDR1 and CDR2: GTSNPN, SVGIG (reference sequence). J gave up 6 bases and V 7 bases, and 4 bases lay outside the gene matches. CDR3 length: 12 amino acids. CDR3 coding DNA: TGTGCCTCTAGCGGGGGGGCCGGCGAGCAGTACTTC. The encoded protein is CASSGGAGEQYF.

The chain joins TRBV5-1 to TRBJ2-4, with no clear D. CDR1 and CDR2 from the germline V gene are SGHRS and YFSETQ. CDR3 length: 13 residues. Trimming removed 6 bases from V and 3 bases from J, with 10 bases in between. The DNA of the CDR3 is TGCGCCAGCACACCCTCAGACAAAAACATTCAGTACTTC. Protein sequence: CASTPSDKNIQYF.

The chain links TRBV13 to TRBJ2-5, with 11 bases that match TRBD2. The CDR3 runs 15 residues. Germline V lookup: CDR1 PRHDT, CDR2 FYEKMQ (reference sequence). The V segment lost 0 bases and the J segment 5 bases; nucleotides outside the gene matches: 2. The CDR3 bases are TGTGCCAGCAGCTTAGGACTAGCGGGGGTGGAGACCCAGTACTTC. Translation gives CASSLGLAGVETQYF.

The chain recombines TRBV5-1 with TRBJ2-1; unclear D gene. V was trimmed by 4 bases and J by 2 bases, leaving 7 bases between them. Germline V lookup: CDR1 SGHRS, CDR2 YFSETQ. The CDR3 has 13 amino acids. CDR3: CASSPDTYNEQFF. The CDR3 coding sequence is TGCGCCAGCAGCCCAGACACCTACAATGAGCAGTTCTTC.

V is TRBV30 and J is TRBJ1-2; D ambiguous. With 2 bases removed from V and 4 bases from J, the gap between germline ends came to 17 bases. The CDR3 covers 15 residues. Germline CDR1 and CDR2: GTSNPN and SVGIG (reference sequence). For the CDR3, the DNA is TGTGCCTGGAGTATATTACAGTCTGGAGGCTATGGCTACACCTTC. It is translated as CAWSILQSGGYGYTF.

The V call is TRBV6-5, the J call TRBJ2-7; no firm D call. V lost 6 bases to trimming and J lost 0 bases, with 9 bases between them. Germline-derived CDR1 and CDR2 are MNHEY and SVGAGI. The CDR3 has 13 residues. CDR3 sequence: CASSNSFSYEQYF. CDR3 DNA sequence: TGTGCCAGCAGCAACAGCTTCTCCTACGAGCAGTACTTC.

This clone was found a few times. The chain employs TRBV28 and TRBJ1-2, with TRBD1 matching over 8 bases. Germline loops: CDR1 MDHEN, CDR2 SYDVKM. CDR3 length: 14 amino acids. Trimming at V came to 5 bases and at J to 2 bases, leaving 4 bases not matched to a gene. The CDR3 is CASSGRTGNYGYTF. The CDR3 DNA follows: TGTGCCAGCAGTGGTCGGACAGGGAACTATGGCTACACCTTC.

This chain uses TRBV10-3 with TRBJ2-1; possible D gene TRBD2, 6 bases. Trimming cost V 4 bases and J 3 bases, with 10 bases left between them. The CDR3 loop spans 14 amino acids. Per germline, CDR1 ENHRY and CDR2 SYGVKD. Here the CDR3 reads CAISGLADYNEQFF. CDR3 nucleotide sequence: TGTGCCATCAGTGGATTAGCGGACTACAATGAGCAGTTCTTC.

The V call is TRBV7-8, the J call TRBJ2-2; 12 bases map to TRBD2. Unmatched junction bases numbered 6, after V lost 5 bases and J lost 5 bases. This CDR3 has 16 amino acids. Germline V gene sequence: CDR1 SGHVS, CDR2 FQNEAQ. CDR3 protein: CASSPRLAGVTGELFF. The CDR3 nucleotides read TGTGCCAGCAGCCCCAGACTAGCGGGGGTTACCGGGGAGCTGTTTTTT.

CDR3 sequence (DNA): TGTGCCAGCAGTCAGGCCCGATATGGCTACACCTTC. Protein sequence: CASSQARYGYTF. The chain has TRBV25-1 and TRBJ1-2; no reliable D call. Trimming shortened V by 5 bases and J by 5 bases, and 9 bases separated the two germline ends. Germline CDR1 and CDR2: MGHDK and SYGVNS. The CDR3 sequence is 12 residues long.

The chain couples TRBV27 to TRBJ2-5; D is perhaps TRBD1 (6 bases). CDR1 is MNHEY, CDR2 SMNVEV, per germline (reference sequence). Trimming pared 5 bases from V and 4 bases from J, leaving 20 bases between. The CDR3 consists of 16 residues. CDR3 sequence reads: CASSRVVQGLPETQYF. DNA of the CDR3: TGTGCCAGCAGTCGTGTTGTTCAGGGGCTCCCAGAGACCCAGTACTTC.

This chain connects TRBV5-6 to TRBJ2-2, with TRBD1 identical over 7 bases. The germline gives CDR1 SGHDT, CDR2 YYEEEE. This CDR3 contains 15 residues. The V gene end was trimmed by 1 base and the J gene end by 7 bases; junction bases not matched to a gene: 7. The CDR3 nucleotides are TGTGCCAGCAGCTTGCAACCCAGGGGGAGCGGGGAGCTGTTTTTT. Amino acids: CASSLQPRGSGELFF.